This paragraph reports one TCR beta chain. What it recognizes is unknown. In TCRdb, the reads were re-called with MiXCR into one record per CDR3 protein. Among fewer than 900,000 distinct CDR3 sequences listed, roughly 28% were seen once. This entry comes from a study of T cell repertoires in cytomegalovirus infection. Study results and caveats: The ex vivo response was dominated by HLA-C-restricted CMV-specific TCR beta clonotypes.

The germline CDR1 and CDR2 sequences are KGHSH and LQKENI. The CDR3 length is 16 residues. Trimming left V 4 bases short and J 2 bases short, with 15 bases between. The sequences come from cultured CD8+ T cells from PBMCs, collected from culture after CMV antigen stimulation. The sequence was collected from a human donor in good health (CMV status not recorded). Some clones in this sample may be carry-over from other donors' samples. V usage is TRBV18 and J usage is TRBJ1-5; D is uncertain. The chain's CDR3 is CASSLLGRSGNQPQHF. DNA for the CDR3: TGTGCCAGCTCACTCCTCGGGCGGAGCGGCAATCAGCCCCAGCATTTT. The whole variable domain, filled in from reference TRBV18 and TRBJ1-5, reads NAGVMQNPRHLVRRRGQEARLRCSPMKGHSHVYWYRQLPEEGLKFMVYLQKENIIDESGMPKERFSAEFPKEGPSILRIQQVVRGDSAAYFCASSLLGRSGNQPQHFGDGTRLSIL.